This T cell receptor (beta chain) was obtained from a study of response to subunit inactivated influenza vaccine. TCRdb passed the RT-PCR reads through MiXCR, listing each CDR3 protein once. This table holds 630,000 or so distinct CDR3 sequences, 15% to 17% found once. Notes on the study in general: The authors suggested that few new T cells are recruited per seasonal influenza vaccination.

Germline V gene lookup returns CDR1 MNHEY and CDR2 SVGEGT. The germline V and J ends were trimmed by 2 bases and 1 base, with 16 bases remaining between them. This CDR3 has 17 amino acids. This clonotype turned up a few times. Its antigen remains unknown. This receptor was taken from a man aged 50 to 60 who received an inactivated influenza vaccine. The sample consisted of PBMCs from blood, taken less than 13 days after vaccination. The rearrangement uses TRBV6-2 or TRBV6-3 and TRBJ2-3, with D perhaps assigned TRBD1 or TRBD2 (5 bases each). The CDR3 sequence is CASSYRLGDQGTDTQYF. The CDR3 DNA is TGTGCCAGCAGTTACCGTCTAGGGGACCAAGGCACAGATACGCAGTATTTT.